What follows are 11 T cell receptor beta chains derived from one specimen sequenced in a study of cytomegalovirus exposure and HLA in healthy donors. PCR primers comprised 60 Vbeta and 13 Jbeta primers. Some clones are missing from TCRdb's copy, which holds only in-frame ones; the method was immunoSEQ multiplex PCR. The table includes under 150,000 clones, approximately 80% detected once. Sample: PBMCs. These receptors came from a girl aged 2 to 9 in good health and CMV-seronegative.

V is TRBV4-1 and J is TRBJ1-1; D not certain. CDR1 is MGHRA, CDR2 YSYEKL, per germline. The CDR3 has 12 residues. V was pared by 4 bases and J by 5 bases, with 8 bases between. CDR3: CASSRDGTEAFF. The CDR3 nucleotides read TGCGCCAGCAGCCGAGACGGTACTGAAGCTTTCTTT.

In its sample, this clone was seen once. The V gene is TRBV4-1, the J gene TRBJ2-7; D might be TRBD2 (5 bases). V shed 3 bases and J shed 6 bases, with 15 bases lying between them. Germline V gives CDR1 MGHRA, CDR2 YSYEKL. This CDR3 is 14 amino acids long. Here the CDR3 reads CASSQYYTSFEQYF. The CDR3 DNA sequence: TGCGCCAGCAGCCAGTACTATACTAGTTTCGAGCAGTACTTC.

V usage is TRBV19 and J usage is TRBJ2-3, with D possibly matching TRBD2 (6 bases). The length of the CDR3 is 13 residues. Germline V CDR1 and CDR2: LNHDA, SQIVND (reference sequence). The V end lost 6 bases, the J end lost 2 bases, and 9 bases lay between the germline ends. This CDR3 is CASRGGLTDTQYF. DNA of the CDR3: TGTGCCAGTAGGGGGGGTCTCACAGATACGCAGTATTTT.

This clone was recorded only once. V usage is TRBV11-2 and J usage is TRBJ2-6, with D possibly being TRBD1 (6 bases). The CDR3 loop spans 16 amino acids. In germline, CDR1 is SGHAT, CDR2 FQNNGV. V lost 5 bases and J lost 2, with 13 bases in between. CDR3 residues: CASSQRTGTGANVLTF. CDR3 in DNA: TGTGCCAGCAGCCAGAGAACAGGGACTGGGGCCAACGTCCTGACTTTC.

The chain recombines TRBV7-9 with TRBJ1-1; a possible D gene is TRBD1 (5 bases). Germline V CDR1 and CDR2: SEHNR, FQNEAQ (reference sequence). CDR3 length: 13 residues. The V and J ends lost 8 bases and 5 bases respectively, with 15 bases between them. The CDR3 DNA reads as TGTGCCAGCGATAGGGGCGCCCTTACTGAAGCTTTCTTT. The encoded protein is CASDRGALTEAFF. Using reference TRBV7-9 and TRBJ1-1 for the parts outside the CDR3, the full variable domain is DTGVSQNPRHKITKRGQNVTFRCDPISEHNRLYWYRQTLGQGPEFLTYFQNEAQLEKSRLLSDRFSAERPKGSFSTLEIQRTEQGDSAMYLCASDRGALTEAFFGQGTRLTVV.

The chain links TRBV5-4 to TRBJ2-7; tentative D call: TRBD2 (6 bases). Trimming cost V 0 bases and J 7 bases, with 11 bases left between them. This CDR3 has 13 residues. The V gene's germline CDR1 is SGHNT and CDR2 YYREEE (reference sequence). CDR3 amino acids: CASSLVGGSEQYF. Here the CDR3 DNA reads TGTGCCAGCAGCTTGGTGGGGGGATCAGAGCAGTACTTC.

The CDR3 DNA reads as TGCGCCAGCAGCCAAAGTCGTAGGGGATGGAATGAAAAACTGTTTTTT. Protein sequence: CASSQSRRGWNEKLFF. V usage is TRBV4-1 and J usage is TRBJ1-4; maybe TRBD1 (5 bases). Trimming pared 2 bases from V and 5 bases from J, leaving 15 bases between. The CDR3 extends over 16 amino acids. CDR1 is MGHRA and CDR2 is YSYEKL in the germline V gene.

CDR3 DNA: TGTGCCAGCAGCTTAGGGCCTTCCGGGGGGCCCACAGATACGCAGTATTTT. Amino acid sequence: CASSLGPSGGPTDTQYF. V is TRBV7-3 and J is TRBJ2-3; the D gene is possibly TRBD2 (7 bases). CDR1 is SGHTA, CDR2 FQGTGA, per germline. This CDR3 region has 17 residues. V lost 2 bases and J lost 2, with 17 bases in between.

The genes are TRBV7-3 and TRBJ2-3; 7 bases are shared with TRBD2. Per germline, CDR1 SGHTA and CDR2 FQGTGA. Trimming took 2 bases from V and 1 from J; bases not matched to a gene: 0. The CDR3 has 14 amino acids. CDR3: CASSLAGGTDTQYF. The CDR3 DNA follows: TGTGCCAGCAGCTTAGCGGGGGGCACAGATACGCAGTATTTT.

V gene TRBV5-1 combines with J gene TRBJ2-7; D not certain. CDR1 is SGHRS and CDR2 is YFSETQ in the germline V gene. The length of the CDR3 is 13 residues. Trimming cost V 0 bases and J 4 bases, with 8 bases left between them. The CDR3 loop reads CASSLETPYEQYF. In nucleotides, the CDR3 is TGCGCCAGCAGCTTGGAGACACCGTACGAGCAGTACTTC.

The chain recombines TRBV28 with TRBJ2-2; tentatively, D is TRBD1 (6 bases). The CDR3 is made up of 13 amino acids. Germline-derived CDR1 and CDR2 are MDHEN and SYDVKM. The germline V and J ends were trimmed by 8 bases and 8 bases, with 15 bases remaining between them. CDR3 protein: CASGSGVLGELFF. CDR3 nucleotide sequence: TGTGCCAGCGGATCAGGGGTTTTGGGGGAGCTGTTTTTT.